Each of the 11 T cell receptor beta chains below was sequenced from the same sample in a study of T cell repertoires in cytomegalovirus infection. TCRdb independently ran MiXCR on the reads; one entry per CDR3 protein. The data contain around 740,000 distinct CDR3 sequences, 35% of them singletons. Sequenced: PBMCs. The receptor source for this set is a human donor in good health (CMV status not recorded). Some clones in this sample may be carry-over from other donors' samples.

The chain is built from TRBV18 and TRBJ2-5, with D possibly called TRBD1 or TRBD2 (5 bases each). CDR1 KGHSH and CDR2 LQKENI come from the germline V gene. This CDR3 spans 14 amino acids. V dropped 5 bases and J dropped 5 bases, with 15 bases sitting between them. The CDR3 protein is CASSSLQGGETQYF. CDR3 nucleotides: TGTGCCAGCTCAAGCCTGCAGGGCGGGGAGACCCAGTACTTC.

This sequence joins TRBV5-1 and TRBJ1-5; 8 nucleotides agree with TRBD1. The germline gives CDR1 SGHRS, CDR2 YFSETQ. The CDR3 is 17 residues long. J was trimmed by 3 bases and V by 5 bases; bases with no gene match: 13. CDR3 sequence: CASSLTHRGNPNQPQHF. The DNA of the CDR3 is TGCGCCAGCAGTTTGACACACAGGGGGAACCCCAATCAGCCCCAGCATTTT.

This chain connects TRBV6-5 to TRBJ1-2, with D possibly matching TRBD1 (5 bases). The CDR3 contains 14 residues. Trimming removed 2 bases at V and 3 bases at J, with 10 bases between. Per germline, CDR1 MNHEY and CDR2 SVGAGI. CDR3 sequence (DNA): TGTGCCAGCAGTTACGGGGGGATGTACTATGGCTACACCTTC. Encoded protein: CASSYGGMYYGYTF.

This sequence joins TRBV28 and TRBJ2-6; TRBD1 aligns across 10 bases. The V segment lost 3 bases and the J segment 11 bases; nucleotides outside the gene matches: 4. The CDR3 sequence is 14 residues long. The germline CDR1 and CDR2 sequences are MDHEN and SYDVKM. Here the CDR3 reads CASSFSGTGDVLTF. For the CDR3, the DNA is TGTGCCAGCAGTTTCTCCGGGACAGGGGACGTCCTGACTTTC.

V and J are TRBV12-3 or TRBV12-4 and TRBJ1-5; D not resolved. Trimming shortened V by 1 base and J by 3 bases, and 7 bases separated the two germline ends. The CDR3 sequence is 14 residues long. CDR3 loop: CASSLVGLNQPQHF. The CDR3 DNA is TGTGCCAGCAGTTTAGTAGGCCTCAATCAGCCCCAGCATTTT.

V is TRBV28 and J is TRBJ1-2; D gene ambiguous. CDR3 length equals 13 residues. The ends were cut back, 7 bases at V and 3 bases at J, with 12 bases in the middle. Germline V gives CDR1 MDHEN, CDR2 SYDVKM. The CDR3 region has the DNA TGTGCCAGCACCCTCCGAAGGGACTATGGCTACACCTTC. It translates to CASTLRRDYGYTF.

This clonotype was observed a handful of times. The chain uses TRBV7-9 and TRBJ1-6, with no clear D. This CDR3 has 13 amino acids. The germline V gene has CDR1 SEHNR and CDR2 FQNEAQ (reference sequence). The germline V and J ends were trimmed by 1 base and 10 bases, with 8 bases remaining between them. The CDR3 region is CASSLGTQSPLHF. The CDR3 DNA reads as TGTGCCAGCAGCTTAGGGACGCAATCACCCCTCCACTTT.

The V gene is TRBV7-2, the J gene TRBJ1-2; D gene ambiguous. This CDR3 contains 14 residues. V lost 6 bases and J lost 2, with 13 bases in between. Germline-derived CDR1 and CDR2 are SGHTA and FQGNSA. The CDR3 spells CASSPPLANYGYTF. In DNA form, the CDR3 reads TGTGCCAGCAGTCCCCCCCTGGCGAACTATGGCTACACCTTC.

The chain couples TRBV20-1 to TRBJ2-7, with 10 positions matching TRBD2. Germline V gene lookup returns CDR1 DFQATT and CDR2 SNEGSKA (reference sequence). This CDR3 is built from 14 residues. The trim removed 6 bases at V and 6 bases at J, leaving 11 bases unmatched. As DNA, the CDR3 is TGCAGTGCGAGCCGGGTCCCTAGCGGGAGCGAGCAGTACTTC. Residues: CSASRVPSGSEQYF.

The chain joins TRBV12-3 or TRBV12-4 to TRBJ1-5, with D perhaps matching TRBD1 (5 bases). This CDR3 has 16 amino acids. V dropped 3 bases and J dropped 5 bases, with 17 bases sitting between them. The CDR3, as DNA: TGTGCCAGCAGTTTGCCGGGGGAGGGCTGGGATCAGCCCCAGCATTTT. It translates to CASSLPGEGWDQPQHF.

A few counts support this clonotype. The genes are TRBV24-1 and TRBJ2-1; maybe TRBD1 (5 bases). V was clipped by 5 bases and J by 1 base, with 11 bases between them. The CDR3 extends over 15 amino acids. The germline CDR1 and CDR2 sequences are KGHDR and SFDVKD. Written as DNA, the CDR3 is TGTGCCACCAGTGCGGCCAGGGCTTCCTACAATGAGCAGTTCTTC. It is translated as CATSAARASYNEQFF.